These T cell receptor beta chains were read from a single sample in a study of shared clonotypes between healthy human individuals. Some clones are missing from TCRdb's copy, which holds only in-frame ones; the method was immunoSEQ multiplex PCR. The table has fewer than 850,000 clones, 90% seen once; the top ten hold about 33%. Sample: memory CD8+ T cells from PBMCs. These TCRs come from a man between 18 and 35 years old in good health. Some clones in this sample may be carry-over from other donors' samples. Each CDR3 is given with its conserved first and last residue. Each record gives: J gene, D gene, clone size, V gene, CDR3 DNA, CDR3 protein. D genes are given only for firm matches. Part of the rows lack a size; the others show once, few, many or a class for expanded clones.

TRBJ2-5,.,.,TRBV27,TGTGCCAGCAGTTCCGCTACGTACCAAGAGACCCAGTACTTC,CASSSATYQETQYF
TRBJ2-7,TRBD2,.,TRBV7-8,TGTGCCAGCAGCCCACTAGCGGGACTTCGCTACGAGCAGTACTTC,CASSPLAGLRYEQYF
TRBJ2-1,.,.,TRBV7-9,TGTGCCAGCAGCTTAGGTTTACTAGTTGCAAATGAGCAGTTCTTC,CASSLGLLVANEQFF
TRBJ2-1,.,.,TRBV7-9,TGTGCCAGCAGCTTACCCCCGACAGTCCGCTCCTACAATGAGCAGTTCTTC,CASSLPPTVRSYNEQFF
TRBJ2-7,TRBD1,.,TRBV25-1,TGTGCCAGCAGTGAATGGGACAGGGGGCCCTACGAGCAGTACTTC,CASSEWDRGPYEQYF
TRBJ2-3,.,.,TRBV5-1,TGCGCCAGCAGCTTGATTTCTGCGGCCTACACAGATACGCAGTATTTT,CASSLISAAYTDTQYF
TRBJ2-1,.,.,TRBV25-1,TGTGCCAGCAGTGCGGGGGAGCAGTTCTTC,CASSAGEQFF
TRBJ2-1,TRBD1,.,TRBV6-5,TGTGCCAGCAGCAATGGACAGGGGATGGTGGATGAGCAGTTCTTC,CASSNGQGMVDEQFF
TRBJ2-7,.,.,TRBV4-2,TGTGCCAGCAGCCAGAAGGTTGGGCCGTACGAGCAGTACTTC,CASSQKVGPYEQYF
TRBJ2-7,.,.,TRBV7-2,TGTGCCACCGCCCTATCGCACGGGACCTCACCCTACGAGCAGTACTTC,CATALSHGTSPYEQYF
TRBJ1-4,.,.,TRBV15,TGTGCCACCAGCAGATTAATGGACAGCCATGAAAAACTGTTTTTT,CATSRLMDSHEKLFF
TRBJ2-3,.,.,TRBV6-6,TGTGCCAGCAACACGGAGGGTCTGGATACGCAGTATTTT,CASNTEGLDTQYF
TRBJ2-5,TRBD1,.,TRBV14,TGTGCCAGCAGCCAATATGCAGGGGGTTGGTCAGAGACCCAGTACTTC,CASSQYAGGWSETQYF
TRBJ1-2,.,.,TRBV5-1,TGCGCCAGCAGCCCTAACCCCCGGGACAACTATGGCTACACCTTC,CASSPNPRDNYGYTF
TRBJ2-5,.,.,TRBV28,TGTGCCAGCAGTTTAAGATCTGGGAGACAGGACCCCACGCGGGAGACCCAGTACTTC,CASSLRSGRQDPTRETQYF
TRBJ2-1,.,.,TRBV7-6,TGTGCCAGCAGCTTAGGACGGTTGAACAATGAGCAGTTCTTC,CASSLGRLNNEQFF
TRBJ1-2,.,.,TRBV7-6,TGTGCCAGCAGCTTAGTCCCAGCGGGGCTGAAAAATACTAACTATGGCTACACCTTC,CASSLVPAGLKNTNYGYTF
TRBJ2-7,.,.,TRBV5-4,TGTGCCAGCAGCGGGGGGACAGTCCCCTCCTACGAGCAGTACTTC,CASSGGTVPSYEQYF
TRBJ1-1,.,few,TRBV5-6,TGTGCCAGCAGCTCGGGACCCTTGGAAGCTTTCTTT,CASSSGPLEAFF
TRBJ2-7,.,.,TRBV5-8,TGTGCCAGCAGCTTGGCCTACGAGCAGTACTTC,CASSLAYEQYF
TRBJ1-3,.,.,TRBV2,TGTGCCAGCAGTGAAGCGCGGGGATTCTCTGGAAACACCATATATTTT,CASSEARGFSGNTIYF
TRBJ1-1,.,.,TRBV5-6,TGTGCCAGCAGCGTAGGAGGGGGTGAAGCTTTCTTT,CASSVGGGEAFF
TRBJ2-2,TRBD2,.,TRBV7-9,TGTGCCAGCAGCCCCGAAGCGGGAGATTATACCGGGGAGCTGTTTTTT,CASSPEAGDYTGELFF